This T cell receptor (beta chain) was recorded in a study of cytomegalovirus exposure and HLA in healthy donors. Whole-study findings and limits: Per a prior analysis, the majority of TCR beta V segments were productive roughly 87% or roughly 30% of the time.

The CDR3 has 13 amino acids. The germline gives CDR1 SQVTM, CDR2 ANQGSEA. Unmatched junction bases numbered 2, after V lost 4 bases and J lost 2 bases. Turning to this clone: Its cognate antigen is unknown.

A multiplex PCR was run with 60 Vbeta primers and 13 Jbeta primers. TCRdb keeps only in-frame clones here, not all; method: immunoSEQ multiplex PCR. The table shows about 160,000 clones, with approximately 80% occurring only once. The sample taken for sequencing was PBMCs. The V and J genes are TRBV29-1 and TRBJ2-5, with 9 bases matching TRBD1. This receptor was obtained from a male donor in good health and CMV-seronegative. The DNA of the CDR3 is TGCAGCGTTGGGGACAGGGAGCAAGAGACCCAGTACTTC. Translated: CSVGDREQETQYF.